This T cell receptor beta chain was found in a study of neurological immune-mediated disorders. This clonotype was seen ten or more times. Its antigen is not known. Over 170 million TCR-beta sequences from 15-18 subjects came out of each sequencing run. TCRdb reanalysed the 5' RACE reads using MiXCR and keeps one entry per CDR3 protein. The sample contains about 53,000 distinct CDR3 sequences, 9% to 10% of which appear only once. Regarding the study as a whole: Across subjects, no CDR3 amino acid sequence appeared in expanded clones of more than one subject, a finding that suggested private repertoires in all groups.

The sample's time point: longitudinal time-point 1 (baseline). Volunteers from a blood bank in Maryland, USA, made up the healthy controls. The trim removed 2 bases at V and 10 bases at J, leaving 8 bases unmatched. The CDR3 runs 16 residues. Germline assignment: CDR1 SGHRS and CDR2 YFSETQ. The sample taken for sequencing was PBMCs. The receptor's source is a woman aged 40 to 50 in good health. The chain employs TRBV5-1 and TRBJ1-6, with TRBD1 matching 11 bases. In nucleotides, the CDR3 is TGCGCCAGCAGCTTATCCGGGACAGGGGGGTCGTCACCCCTCCACTTT. Protein product: CASSLSGTGGSSPLHF. Combining the CDR3 with reference TRBV5-1 and TRBJ1-6 gives the whole variable domain KAGVTQTPRYLIKTRGQQVTLSCSPISGHRSVSWYQQTPGQGLQFLFEYFSETQRNKGNFPGRFSGRQFSNSRSEMNVSTLELGDSALYLCASSLSGTGGSSPLHFGNGTRLTVT.